What follows are 22 T cell receptor beta chains derived from one specimen sequenced in a study of blood T cell repertoires in COVID-19 (TCRdb year 2020). The library was prepared using the immunoSEQ multiplex PCR assay. Entries here come from immuneACCESS through TCRdb and include only in-frame sequences with V and J called. Some clones fail to appear in such tables; in the studies checked, an unresolved V gene covers under half of the shortfall, and the cause of the remainder is unknown. In all, the sample holds 70,000 or so clones, and around nine tenths of those were seen once. Of the sample, approximately 20% is held by the ten largest clones. Sequenced sample: peripheral blood. These receptor sequences come from a woman older than 75 with acute or convalescent COVID-19.

J is TRBJ1-6 and V is TRBV3-1 (or the pseudogene TRBV3-2); 8 nucleotides line up with TRBD1. CDR1 is LGHDT and CDR2 is YNNKEL in the germline V gene (reference sequence). After removal of 8 bases from V and 8 bases from J, the junction contained 8 bases not matched to a gene. There are 14 residues in the CDR3. The CDR3 sequence: CASHRGAKDSPLHF. The CDR3 region has the DNA TGTGCCAGCCACAGGGGGGCTAAAGATTCACCCCTCCACTTT.

The chain has TRBV27 and TRBJ1-5; a weak D match, TRBD1 (5 bases). Trimming took off 6 bases at V and 2 bases at J, with 17 bases between the two ends. The length of the CDR3 is 16 residues. Germline V CDR1 and CDR2: MNHEY, SMNVEV (reference sequence). This chain's CDR3 is CASRAEGMWGNQPQHF. CDR3 DNA: TGTGCCAGCAGAGCGGAGGGGATGTGGGGCAATCAGCCCCAGCATTTT.

The J gene is TRBJ2-5, the V gene TRBV28, with D unresolved. V was shortened by 6 bases and J by 3 bases, with 5 bases between the two germline ends. Per germline, CDR1 MDHEN and CDR2 SYDVKM. The CDR3 spans 11 residues. The CDR3 coding sequence is TGTGCCAGCAGCAATGAAGAGACCCAGTACTTC. It specifies CASSNEETQYF.

V is TRBV5-1 and J is TRBJ1-3; 7 positions agree with TRBD1. This CDR3 has 14 amino acids. The germline gives CDR1 SGHRS, CDR2 YFSETQ. J lost 4 bases, V lost 4 bases, and 5 bases had no gene match. CDR3 coding DNA: TGCGCCAGCAGCCCTGACAGGGCGGGAAACACCATATATTTT. It encodes CASSPDRAGNTIYF.

This clone was detected a few times. The chain has TRBV12-3 or TRBV12-4 and TRBJ1-2; 9 positions agree with TRBD1. CDR3 length equals 13 residues. Unmatched junction bases numbered 7, after V lost 8 bases and J lost 6 bases. Written as DNA, the CDR3 is TGTGCCAGCGGACAGGGGAGGAGGGATGGCTACACCTTC. Translated: CASGQGRRDGYTF.

The chain couples TRBV5-1 to TRBJ1-4; TRBD1 might be the D (5 bases). The V and J ends lost 2 bases and 4 bases respectively, with 12 bases between them. The CDR3 sequence is 15 residues long. CDR1 SGHRS and CDR2 YFSETQ come from the germline V gene. The DNA for the CDR3 is TGCGCCAGCAGCTTAACACGGGGGATTAATGAAAAACTGTTTTTT. The encoded protein is CASSLTRGINEKLFF.

The J gene is TRBJ1-6, the V gene TRBV27; no clear D. This CDR3 is 15 amino acids long. Trimming took 2 bases from V and 5 from J, leaving 10 bases between them. Germline lookup yields CDR1 MNHEY and CDR2 SMNVEV (reference sequence). For the CDR3, the DNA is TGTGCCAGCAGTTTAGTTAATTCGGATAATTCACCCCTCCACTTT. Its protein is CASSLVNSDNSPLHF.

V gene TRBV24-1 combines with J gene TRBJ2-3; possibly TRBD1 for D (5 bases). CDR1 KGHDR and CDR2 SFDVKD come from the germline V gene. This CDR3 comprises 14 residues. V gave up 2 bases and J gave up 4 bases, with 9 bases separating them. The CDR3 spells CATSDWQGPDTQYF. In nucleotides, the CDR3 is TGTGCCACCAGTGATTGGCAGGGTCCAGATACGCAGTATTTT.

The chain couples TRBV7-9 to TRBJ1-6; D call uncertain. V gave up 1 base and J gave up 11 bases, with 18 bases separating them. The length of the CDR3 is 16 residues. Per the germline V gene, CDR1 is SEHNR and CDR2 is FQNEAQ (reference sequence). CDR3 region: CASSLVSSGSLAPLHF. For the CDR3, the DNA is TGTGCCAGCAGCTTAGTATCTTCGGGGTCACTGGCACCCCTCCACTTT.

CDR3 coding DNA: TGTGCCAGCAGCCGAGAGGGTATACAGCCCCAGCATTTT. Protein sequence: CASSREGIQPQHF. This chain connects TRBV7-2 to TRBJ1-5; D gene uncertain. Trimming removed 5 bases from V and 7 bases from J, with 12 bases in between. The CDR3 is 13 residues long. Germline V gene data show CDR1 as SGHTA and CDR2 as FQGNSA.

This chain links TRBV29-1 with TRBJ2-2; 10 nucleotides line up with TRBD2. The CDR3 extends over 13 amino acids. J lost 5 bases, V lost 6 bases, and 3 bases had no gene match. Germline-derived CDR1 and CDR2 are SQVTM and ANQGSEA. The DNA of the CDR3 is TGCAGCGTGACGGGACTAGCGACCGGGGAGCTGTTTTTT. Translating gives CSVTGLATGELFF.

This chain uses TRBV28 with TRBJ2-7; 8 nucleotides align to TRBD2. The V and J ends lost 1 base and 2 bases, in that order; junction bases with no gene match: 4. Germline CDR1 is MDHEN and CDR2 is SYDVKM. There are 15 residues in the CDR3. The CDR3 loop reads CASSLYGRAPYEQYF. CDR3 nucleotide sequence: TGTGCCAGCAGTTTATACGGGAGGGCCCCCTACGAGCAGTACTTC.

This chain joins TRBV5-1 and TRBJ1-1; 7 bases fit TRBD1. The CDR3 loop spans 14 amino acids. Germline V gives CDR1 SGHRS, CDR2 YFSETQ. The V gene end was trimmed by 4 bases and the J gene end by 5 bases; junction bases not matched to a gene: 8. CDR3 bases: TGCGCCAGCAGCCGAGAGACCAGGGGGACTGAAGCTTTCTTT. Its protein is CASSRETRGTEAFF.

The chain is built from TRBV25-1 and TRBJ1-1; a weak D match, TRBD1 (5 bases). Germline CDR1 and CDR2: MGHDK and SYGVNS. Trimming cost V 2 bases and J 1 base, with 8 bases left between them. The CDR3 spans 14 residues. The CDR3 protein is CASSEKGKNTEAFF. In nucleotides, the CDR3 is TGTGCCAGCAGTGAAAAGGGGAAGAACACTGAAGCTTTCTTT.

The chain links TRBV11-2 to TRBJ1-2, with D tentatively TRBD1 (6 bases). The CDR3 loop spans 15 amino acids. Germline V gene sequence: CDR1 SGHAT, CDR2 FQNNGV. Trimming took 4 bases from V and 8 from J, leaving 20 bases between them. The CDR3 nucleotides read TGTGCCAGCAGCTCCCCCAGGGGAAGGTTAGGAGGCTACACCTTC. Protein: CASSSPRGRLGGYTF. The full variable domain, completed using reference TRBV11-2 and TRBJ1-2, is EAGVAQSPRYKIIEKRQSVAFWCNPISGHATLYWYQQILGQGPKLLIQFQNNGVVDDSQLPKDRFSAERLKGVDSTLKIQPAKLEDSAVYLCASSSPRGRLGGYTFGSGTRLTVV.

This chain joins TRBV5-1 and TRBJ2-7; D might be TRBD1 (6 bases). The germline V and J ends were trimmed by 4 bases and 4 bases, with 15 bases remaining between them. Germline CDR1 and CDR2: SGHRS and YFSETQ. The CDR3 consists of 14 residues. The CDR3 DNA is TGCGCCAGCAGCAACCCCGGGACACTGTACGAGCAGTACTTC. This sequence encodes CASSNPGTLYEQYF. Looking up the rest from reference TRBV5-1 and TRBJ2-7 gives the full variable domain: KAGVTQTPRYLIKTRGQQVTLSCSPISGHRSVSWYQQTPGQGLQFLFEYFSETQRNKGNFPGRFSGRQFSNSRSEMNVSTLELGDSALYLCASSNPGTLYEQYFGPGTRLTVT.

The sample holds one count of this clone. This chain links TRBV18 with TRBJ2-4; D not resolved. Per the germline V gene, CDR1 is KGHSH and CDR2 is LQKENI. This CDR3 contains 16 residues. V was trimmed by 2 bases and J by 0 bases, leaving 11 bases between them. The CDR3 loop reads CASSPLKALAKNIQYF. CDR3 DNA sequence: TGTGCCAGCTCACCATTAAAAGCGTTAGCCAAAAACATTCAGTACTTC.

The chain links TRBV14 to TRBJ2-7, with 9 nucleotides matching TRBD2. Germline-derived CDR1 and CDR2 are SGHDN and FVKESK. Trimming took 2 bases from V and 5 from J; bases not matched to a gene: 10. CDR3 size: 16 residues. CDR3 coding DNA: TGTGCCAGCAGCCAATTTTTTCTAGCGGGAAGCGACGAGCAGTACTTC. Encoded protein: CASSQFFLAGSDEQYF.

The chain couples TRBV4-3 to TRBJ2-7; possibly TRBD2 for D (6 bases). The CDR3 length is 13 residues. Trimming removed 2 bases at V and 5 bases at J, with 10 bases between. Germline V gene sequence: CDR1 LGHNA, CDR2 YSLEER. In DNA form, the CDR3 reads TGCGCCAGCAGCCAACGTTCGGGGGACGAGCAGTACTTC. Its protein product is CASSQRSGDEQYF.

This clone was detected a few times. The chain is built from TRBV18 and TRBJ1-4; tentative D call: TRBD1 (5 bases). V lost 3 bases and J lost 7, with 15 bases in between. There are 15 residues in the CDR3. Germline CDR1 and CDR2: KGHSH and LQKENI. CDR3 bases: TGTGCCAGCTCACCTGGGGCAGGGCCGAGTGAAAAACTGTTTTTT. It translates to CASSPGAGPSEKLFF.

This clone has only one observation. The chain has TRBV27 and TRBJ1-4; TRBD1 is a possible D gene (5 bases). The CDR3 totals 15 residues. CDR1 MNHEY and CDR2 SMNVEV come from the germline V gene (reference sequence). V was shortened by 2 bases and J by 2 bases, with 9 bases between the two germline ends. CDR3 residues: CASSLQGSTNEKLFF. The CDR3 DNA sequence: TGTGCCAGCAGTTTACAGGGATCGACTAATGAAAAACTGTTTTTT.

V gene TRBV28 combines with J gene TRBJ2-7; TRBD2 matches 12 bases. V lost 5 bases and J lost 3; bases outside the gene matches: 8. The CDR3 consists of 16 residues. CDR1 and CDR2 (germline): MDHEN, SYDVKM. CDR3 protein: CASSPPGTSGFYEQYF. DNA of the CDR3: TGTGCCAGCAGTCCACCCGGGACTAGCGGGTTCTACGAGCAGTACTTC.